The sequence of this T cell receptor beta chain was determined in a study of patients and donors after allogeneic stem cell transplantation. TCRdb analysed the RT-PCR reads with MiXCR anew, one entry per CDR3 protein. The sample contains 30,000 to 35,000 distinct CDR3 sequences, around 7% of which appear only once. This clonotype occurred many times. V dropped 2 bases and J dropped 4; count of bases not matched to a gene: 7. This CDR3 has 16 residues. Germline loops: CDR1 KGHSH, CDR2 LQKENI. The specimen sequenced was blood, either unsorted or a sorted T cell fraction (not recorded which). This chain connects TRBV18 to TRBJ1-1; TRBD1 aligns across 10 bases. The sequence derives from a human donor who was either an allogeneic HSCT recipient or a stem cell or donor lymphocyte infusion donor (not recorded which). It is not recorded whose cells these are; they may come from a transplant donor. The CDR3 spells CASSPRDRGPTTEAFF. The CDR3 coding sequence is TGTGCCAGCTCACCAAGGGACAGGGGACCGACCACTGAAGCTTTCTTT.